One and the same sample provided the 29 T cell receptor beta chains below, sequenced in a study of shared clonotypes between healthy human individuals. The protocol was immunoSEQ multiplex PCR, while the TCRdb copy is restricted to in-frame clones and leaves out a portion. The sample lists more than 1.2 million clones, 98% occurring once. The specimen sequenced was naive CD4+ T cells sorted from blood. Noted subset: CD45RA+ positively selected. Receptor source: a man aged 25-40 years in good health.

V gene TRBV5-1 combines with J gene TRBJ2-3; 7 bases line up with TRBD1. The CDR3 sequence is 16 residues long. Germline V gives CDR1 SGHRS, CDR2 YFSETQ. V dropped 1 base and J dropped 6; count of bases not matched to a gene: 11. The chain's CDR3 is CASSLNRQGRLDTQYF. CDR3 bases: TGCGCCAGCAGCTTGAACAGACAGGGTAGATTGGATACGCAGTATTTT.

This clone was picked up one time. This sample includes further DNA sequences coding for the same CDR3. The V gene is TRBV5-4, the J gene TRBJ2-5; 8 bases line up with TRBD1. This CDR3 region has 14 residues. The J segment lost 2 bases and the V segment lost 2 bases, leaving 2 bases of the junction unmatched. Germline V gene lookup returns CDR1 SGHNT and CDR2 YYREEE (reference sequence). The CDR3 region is CASSFRGRQETQYF. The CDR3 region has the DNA TGTGCCAGCAGCTTCAGGGGGCGGCAAGAGACCCAGTACTTC. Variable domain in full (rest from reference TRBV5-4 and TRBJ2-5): ETGVTQSPTHLIKTRGQQVTLRCSSQSGHNTVSWYQQALGQGPQFIFQYYREEENGRGNFPPRFSGLQFPNYSSELNVNALELDDSALYLCASSFRGRQETQYFGPGTRLLVL.

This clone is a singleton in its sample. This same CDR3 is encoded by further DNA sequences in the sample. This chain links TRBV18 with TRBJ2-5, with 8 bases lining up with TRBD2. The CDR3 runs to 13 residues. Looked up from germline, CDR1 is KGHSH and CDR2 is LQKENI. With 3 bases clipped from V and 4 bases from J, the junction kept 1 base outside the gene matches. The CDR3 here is CASSPAGGETQYF. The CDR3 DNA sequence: TGTGCCAGCTCACCGGCGGGGGGAGAGACCCAGTACTTC.

The CDR3 here is CASSIVSSGGGSYNEQFF. CDR3 sequence (DNA): TGTGCCAGTAGTATAGTTTCATCGGGCGGGGGTTCCTACAATGAGCAGTTCTTC. This sequence joins TRBV19 and TRBJ2-1; 7 bases align to TRBD2. The V gene end was trimmed by 1 base and the J gene end by 1 base; junction bases not matched to a gene: 10. Germline CDR1 and CDR2: LNHDA and SQIVND (reference sequence). The CDR3 length is 18 residues.

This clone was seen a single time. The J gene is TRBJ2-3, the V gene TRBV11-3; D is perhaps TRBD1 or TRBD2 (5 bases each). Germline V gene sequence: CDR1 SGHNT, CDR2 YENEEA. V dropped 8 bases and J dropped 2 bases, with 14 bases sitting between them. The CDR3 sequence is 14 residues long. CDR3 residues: CASAKGTNTDTQYF. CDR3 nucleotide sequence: TGTGCCAGCGCGAAAGGGACCAACACAGATACGCAGTATTTT. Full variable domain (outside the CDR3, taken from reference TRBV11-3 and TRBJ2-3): EAGVVQSPRYKIIEKKQPVAFWCNPISGHNTLYWYLQNLGQGPELLIRYENEEAVDDSQLPKDRFSAERLKGVDSTLKIQPAELGDSAVYLCASAKGTNTDTQYFGPGTRLTVL.

Here the CDR3 reads CASSLGGSAYNEQFF. CDR3 sequence (DNA): TGTGCCAGCAGCTTAGGAGGGAGTGCCTACAATGAGCAGTTCTTC. The V and J genes are TRBV7-9 and TRBJ2-1, with D possibly TRBD2 on 5 matching bases. The CDR3 spans 15 residues. V lost 1 base and J 2 bases, leaving 9 bases between the germline ends. CDR1 and CDR2 (germline): SEHNR, FQNEAQ (reference sequence).

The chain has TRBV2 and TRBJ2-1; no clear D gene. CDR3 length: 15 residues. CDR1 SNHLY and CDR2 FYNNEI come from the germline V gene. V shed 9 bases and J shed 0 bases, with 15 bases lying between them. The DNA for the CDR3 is TGTGCCAGTACTCGCCATGAGGACTCCTACAATGAGCAGTTCTTC. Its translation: CASTRHEDSYNEQFF.

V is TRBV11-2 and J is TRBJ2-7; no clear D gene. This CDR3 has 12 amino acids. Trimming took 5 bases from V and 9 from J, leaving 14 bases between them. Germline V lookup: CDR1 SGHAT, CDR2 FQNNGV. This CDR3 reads CASSPYGFGQYF. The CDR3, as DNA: TGTGCCAGCAGCCCTTACGGTTTTGGGCAGTACTTC.

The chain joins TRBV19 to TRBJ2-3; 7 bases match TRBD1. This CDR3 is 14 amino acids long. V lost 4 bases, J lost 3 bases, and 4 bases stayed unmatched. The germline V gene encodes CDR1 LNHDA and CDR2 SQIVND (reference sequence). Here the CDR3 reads CASSNRGRTDTQYF. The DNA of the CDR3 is TGTGCCAGTAGTAACAGGGGTCGGACAGATACGCAGTATTTT. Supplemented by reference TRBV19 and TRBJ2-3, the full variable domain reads DGGITQSPKYLFRKEGQNVTLSCEQNLNHDAMYWYRQDPGQGLRLIYYSQIVNDFQKGDIAEGYSVSREKKESFPLTVTSAQKNPTAFYLCASSNRGRTDTQYFGPGTRLTVL.

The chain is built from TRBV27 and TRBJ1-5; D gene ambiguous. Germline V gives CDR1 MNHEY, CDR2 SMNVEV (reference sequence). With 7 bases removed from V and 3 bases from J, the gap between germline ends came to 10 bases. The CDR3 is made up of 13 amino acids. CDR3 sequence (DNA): TGTGCCAGCATGGAAAAGGTCAATCAGCCCCAGCATTTT. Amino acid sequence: CASMEKVNQPQHF.

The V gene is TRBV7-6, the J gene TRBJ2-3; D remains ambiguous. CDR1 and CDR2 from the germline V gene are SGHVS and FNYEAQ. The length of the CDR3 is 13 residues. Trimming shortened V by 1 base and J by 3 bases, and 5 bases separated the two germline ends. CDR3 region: CASSLVSTDTQYF. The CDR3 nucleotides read TGTGCCAGCAGCTTAGTGAGTACAGATACGCAGTATTTT.

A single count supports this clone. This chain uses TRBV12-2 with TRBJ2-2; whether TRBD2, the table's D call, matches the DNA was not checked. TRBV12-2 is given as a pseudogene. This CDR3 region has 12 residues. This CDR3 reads CASRLSYPELFF. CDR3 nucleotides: TGTGCAAGTCGCTTAAGCTACCCAGAGCTGTTTTTT.

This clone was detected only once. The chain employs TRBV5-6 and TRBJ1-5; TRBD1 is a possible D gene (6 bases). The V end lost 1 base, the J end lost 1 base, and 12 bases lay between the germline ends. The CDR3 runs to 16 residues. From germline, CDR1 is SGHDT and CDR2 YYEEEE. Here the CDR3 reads CASSLSGGASNQPQHF. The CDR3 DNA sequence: TGTGCCAGCAGCTTGAGTGGGGGCGCGAGCAATCAGCCCCAGCATTTT. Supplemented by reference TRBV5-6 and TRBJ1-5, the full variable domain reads DAGVTQSPTHLIKTRGQQVTLRCSPKSGHDTVSWYQQALGQGPQFIFQYYEEEERQRGNFPDRFSGHQFPNYSSELNVNALLLGDSALYLCASSLSGGASNQPQHFGDGTRLSIL.

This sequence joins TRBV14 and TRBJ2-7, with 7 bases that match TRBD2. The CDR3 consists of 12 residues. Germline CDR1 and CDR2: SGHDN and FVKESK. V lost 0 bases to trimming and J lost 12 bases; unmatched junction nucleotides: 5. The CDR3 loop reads CASSQEKREVYF. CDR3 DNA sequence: TGTGCCAGCAGCCAAGAAAAACGGGAGGTGTACTTC.

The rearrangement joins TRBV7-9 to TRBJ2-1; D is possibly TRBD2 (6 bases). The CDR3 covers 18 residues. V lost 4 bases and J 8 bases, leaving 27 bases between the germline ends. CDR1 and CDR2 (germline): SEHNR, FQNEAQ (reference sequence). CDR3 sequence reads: CASSSPPPGGSVVDEQFF. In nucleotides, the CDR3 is TGTGCCAGCAGCTCACCGCCCCCCGGAGGGTCTGTCGTCGATGAGCAGTTCTTC.

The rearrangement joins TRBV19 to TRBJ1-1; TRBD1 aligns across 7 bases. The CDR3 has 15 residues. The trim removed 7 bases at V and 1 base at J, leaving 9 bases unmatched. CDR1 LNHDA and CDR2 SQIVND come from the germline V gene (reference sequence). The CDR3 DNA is TGTGCCAGTAATCCTACAGGGGCTCGGAACACTGAAGCTTTCTTT. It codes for CASNPTGARNTEAFF.

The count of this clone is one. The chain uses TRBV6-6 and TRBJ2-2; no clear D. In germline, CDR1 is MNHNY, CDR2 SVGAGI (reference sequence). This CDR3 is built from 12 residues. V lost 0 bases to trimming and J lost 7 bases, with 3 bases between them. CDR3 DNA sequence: TGTGCCAGCAGTTACTCGGGCGGGGAGCTGTTTTTT. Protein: CASSYSGGELFF.

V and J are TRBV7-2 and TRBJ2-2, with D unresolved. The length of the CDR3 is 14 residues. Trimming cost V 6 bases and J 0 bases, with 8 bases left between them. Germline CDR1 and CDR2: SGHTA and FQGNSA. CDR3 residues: CASSFGANTGELFF. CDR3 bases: TGTGCCAGCAGTTTTGGGGCGAACACCGGGGAGCTGTTTTTT.

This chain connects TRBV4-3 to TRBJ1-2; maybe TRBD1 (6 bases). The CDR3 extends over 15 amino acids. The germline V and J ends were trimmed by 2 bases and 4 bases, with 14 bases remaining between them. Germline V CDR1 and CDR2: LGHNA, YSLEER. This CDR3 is CASSQSPGQSYGYTF. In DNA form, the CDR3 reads TGCGCCAGCAGCCAATCCCCCGGACAGAGCTATGGCTACACCTTC.

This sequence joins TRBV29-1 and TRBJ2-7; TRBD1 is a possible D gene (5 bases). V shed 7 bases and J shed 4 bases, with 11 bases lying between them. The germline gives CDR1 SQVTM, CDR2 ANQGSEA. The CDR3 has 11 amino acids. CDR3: CSGNTGYEQYF. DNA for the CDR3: TGCAGCGGTAACACAGGTTACGAGCAGTACTTC.

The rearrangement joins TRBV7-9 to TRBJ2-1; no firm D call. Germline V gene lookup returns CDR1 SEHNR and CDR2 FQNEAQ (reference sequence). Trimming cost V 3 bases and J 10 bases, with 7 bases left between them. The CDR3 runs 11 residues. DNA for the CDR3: TGTGCCAGCAGCTTCGTAGGAGAGCAGTTCTTC. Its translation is CASSFVGEQFF.

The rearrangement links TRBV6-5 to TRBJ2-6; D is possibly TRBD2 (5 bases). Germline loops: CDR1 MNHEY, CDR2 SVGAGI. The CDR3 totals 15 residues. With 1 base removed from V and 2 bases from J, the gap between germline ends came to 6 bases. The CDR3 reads CASSYFGAGANVLTF. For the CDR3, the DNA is TGTGCCAGCAGTTACTTCGGGGCTGGGGCCAACGTCCTGACTTTC.

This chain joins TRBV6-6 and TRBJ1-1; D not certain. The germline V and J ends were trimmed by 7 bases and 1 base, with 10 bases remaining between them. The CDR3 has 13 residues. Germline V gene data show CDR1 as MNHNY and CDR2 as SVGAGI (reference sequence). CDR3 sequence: CASTKTENTEAFF. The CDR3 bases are TGTGCCAGCACCAAGACGGAGAACACTGAAGCTTTCTTT.

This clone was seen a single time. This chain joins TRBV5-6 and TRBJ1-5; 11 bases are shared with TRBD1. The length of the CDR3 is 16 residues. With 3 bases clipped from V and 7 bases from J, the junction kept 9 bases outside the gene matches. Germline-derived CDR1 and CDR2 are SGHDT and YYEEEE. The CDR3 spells CASSSIGQGAWQPQHF. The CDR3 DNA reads TGTGCCAGCAGCTCCATCGGACAGGGGGCTTGGCAGCCCCAGCATTTT.

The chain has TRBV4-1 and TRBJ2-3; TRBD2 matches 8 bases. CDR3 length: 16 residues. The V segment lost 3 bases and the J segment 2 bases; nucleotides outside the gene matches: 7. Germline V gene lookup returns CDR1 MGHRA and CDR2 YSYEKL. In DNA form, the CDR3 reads TGCGCCAGCAGCCATCCCGGGACTAGGCCCACAGATACGCAGTATTTT. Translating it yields CASSHPGTRPTDTQYF.

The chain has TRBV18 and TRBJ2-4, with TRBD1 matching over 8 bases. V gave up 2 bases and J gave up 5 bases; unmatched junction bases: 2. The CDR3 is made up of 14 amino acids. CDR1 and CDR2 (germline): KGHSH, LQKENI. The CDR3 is CASSPDRGQNIQYF. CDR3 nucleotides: TGTGCCAGCTCACCAGACAGGGGACAAAACATTCAGTACTTC.

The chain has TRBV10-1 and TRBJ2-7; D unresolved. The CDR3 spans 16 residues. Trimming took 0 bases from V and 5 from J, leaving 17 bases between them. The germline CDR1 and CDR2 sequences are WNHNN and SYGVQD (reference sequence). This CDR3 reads CASSESKMVGINEQYF. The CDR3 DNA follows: TGCGCCAGCAGTGAGTCGAAAATGGTGGGCATCAACGAGCAGTACTTC.

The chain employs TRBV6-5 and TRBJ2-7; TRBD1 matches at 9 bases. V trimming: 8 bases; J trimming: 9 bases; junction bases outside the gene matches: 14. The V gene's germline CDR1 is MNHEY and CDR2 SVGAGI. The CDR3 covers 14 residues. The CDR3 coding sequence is TGTGCCAGCCTCTCTCCGGACAGGGGCGGCAGGCAGTACTTC. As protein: CASLSPDRGGRQYF.

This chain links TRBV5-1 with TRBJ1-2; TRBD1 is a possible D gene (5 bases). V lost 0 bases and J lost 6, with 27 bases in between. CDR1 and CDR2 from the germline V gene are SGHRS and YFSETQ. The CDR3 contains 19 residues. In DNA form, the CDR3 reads TGCGCCAGCAGCTTGGAGTGGAACAGGCGCTGGCGAAAGTCAGATGGCTACACCTTC. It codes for CASSLEWNRRWRKSDGYTF.